These T cell receptor beta chains were read from a single sample in a study of cytomegalovirus exposure and HLA in healthy donors. Data came from immunoSEQ multiplex PCR; TCRdb stores just in-frame clones and leaves some out. The table lists roughly 200,000 clones, around 80% of them singletons. The sequenced sample consisted of PBMCs. These receptors were obtained from a woman in her thirties in good health and CMV-seropositive. CDR3s include the opening cysteine and the closing phenylalanine or tryptophan. The D gene is left open where the match is weak. The size field is filled for only some rows; it gives once, few, many or a size class.

abundance | d_gene | j_gene | v_gene | len | CDR3nt | CDR3aa
once | TRBD2 | TRBJ2-7 | TRBV29-1 | 14 | TGCAGCGTCGATCAGACTAGCGGGAGGGGCGAGCAGTACTTC | CSVDQTSGRGEQYF
NA | NA | TRBJ2-2 | TRBV5-6 | 15 | TGTGCCAGCAGCTTGTTGACTAGTGACACCGGGGAGCTGTTTTTT | CASSLLTSDTGELFF
NA | NA | TRBJ1-5 | TRBV7-2 | 13 | TGTGCCAGCAGCTTAGTGGAGGATCAGCCCCAGCATTTT | CASSLVEDQPQHF
NA | NA | TRBJ2-1 | TRBV5-1 | 16 | TGCGCCAGCAGCGGTGCCGGGGTAAACTTCTCCAATGAGCAGTTCTTC | CASSGAGVNFSNEQFF
NA | TRBD2 | TRBJ2-7 | TRBV5-4 | 16 | TGTGCCAGCAGCCCACTGAGGACTAGCGGGATCTACGAGCAGTACTTC | CASSPLRTSGIYEQYF
NA | TRBD1 | TRBJ2-3 | TRBV7-9 | 13 | TGTGCCAGCACCCTCAGGGGGTCAGATACGCAGTATTTT | CASTLRGSDTQYF
few | NA | TRBJ2-3 | TRBV7-2 | 11 | TGTGCCAGCAGCTTACAGGATACGCAGTATTTT | CASSLQDTQYF
NA | TRBD2 | TRBJ2-1 | TRBV9 | 15 | TGTGCCAGCAGCGCGATGACTAGCGGGGTACTTGAGCAGTTCTTC | CASSAMTSGVLEQFF
NA | TRBD1 | TRBJ1-2 | TRBV19 | 15 | TGTGCCAGTAGTATAGTAGGCCAGGGGGACCCTGGCTACACCTTC | CASSIVGQGDPGYTF
NA | NA | TRBJ2-3 | TRBV10-3 | 14 | TGTGCCATCAAAGGGACAGACGGGGAGGATACACAGTATTTT | CAIKGTDGEDTQYF
NA | NA | TRBJ2-1 | TRBV29-1 | 13 | TGCAGCGTTGATGCCCAGGGGGGCAATGAGCAGTTCTTC | CSVDAQGGNEQFF
NA | TRBD1 | TRBJ1-3 | TRBV7-6 | 15 | TGTGCCAGCTCGAAGGGGGCTTACTCTGGAAACACCATATATTTT | CASSKGAYSGNTIYF
NA | NA | TRBJ2-1 | TRBV28 | 12 | TGTGCCAGCAGTTTAACGAGGTGGGAGCAGTTCTTC | CASSLTRWEQFF
NA | NA | TRBJ1-1 | TRBV7-2 | 12 | TGTGCCAGCAGGTGGGGGAGGACTGAAGCTTTCTTT | CASRWGRTEAFF
once | TRBD2 | TRBJ2-5 | TRBV5-1 | 15 | TGCGCCAGCAGCTCCGGGACTAGCGGGGGAGAGACCCAGTACTTC | CASSSGTSGGETQYF
NA | NA | TRBJ1-5 | TRBV4-2 | 18 | TGTGCCAGCAGCCAAGATCTGTTGCGGGAAGGGAGCAATCAGCCCCAGCATTTT | CASSQDLLREGSNQPQHF
few | TRBD2 | TRBJ2-3 | TRBV27 | 15 | TGTGCCAGCAGCCATTCAGCGGGAGCTTGGGATACGCAGTATTTT | CASSHSAGAWDTQYF
NA | NA | TRBJ1-4 | TRBV4-1 | 15 | TGCGCCAGCAGCCAAGATCCCCTCCCGGGTGAAAAACTGTTTTTT | CASSQDPLPGEKLFF
NA | TRBD2 | TRBJ2-7 | TRBV11-2 | 14 | TGTGCCAGCAGCTGGACTAGCGACTCCTACGAGCAGTACTTC | CASSWTSDSYEQYF
NA | TRBD2 | TRBJ2-7 | TRBV2 | 15 | TGTGCCAGCACTCTAGAGCGGGAGGGCCTATACGAGCAGTACTTC | CASTLEREGLYEQYF
NA | NA | TRBJ2-2 | TRBV5-1 | 13 | TGCGCCAGCAGCTTGGATGGCGGGGGGGAGCTGTTTTTT | CASSLDGGGELFF
once | NA | TRBJ2-7 | TRBV4-2 | 17 | TGTGCCAGCAGCCAAGATGTGGGGGGGCCAAGCTCCTACGAGCAGTACTTC | CASSQDVGGPSSYEQYF
NA | NA | TRBJ2-3 | TRBV5-4 | 15 | TGTGCCAGCAGCCCAAGACTAGTTGGCACAGATACGCAGTATTTT | CASSPRLVGTDTQYF
NA | TRBD1 | TRBJ1-2 | TRBV7-2 | 15 | TGTGCCAGCAGCTGGGGACAGGGACCCAACTATGGCTACACCTTC | CASSWGQGPNYGYTF
few | NA | TRBJ2-3 | TRBV7-2 | 15 | TGTGCCAGCGCCCAGACATTTCTTAGCACAGATACGCAGTATTTT | CASAQTFLSTDTQYF
NA | TRBD1 | TRBJ2-2 | TRBV19 | 18 | TGTGCCAGTAGTATGGAGCCTCCTGGGACAGCGAACACCGGGGAGCTGTTTTTT | CASSMEPPGTANTGELFF
NA | NA | TRBJ2-5 | TRBV5-6 | 13 | TGTGCCAGCAGCTTGTCAGGGCGGGAGACCCAGTACTTC | CASSLSGRETQYF
NA | TRBD2 | TRBJ2-3 | TRBV7-9 | 16 | TGTGCCAGCAGCTCCCCGACTAGCGGAACCACAGATACGCAGTATTTT | CASSSPTSGTTDTQYF
NA | TRBD1 | TRBJ1-1 | TRBV30 | 13 | TGTGCCTGGGGACAGGGACGCGGCACTGAAGCTTTCTTT | CAWGQGRGTEAFF
NA | NA | TRBJ2-3 | TRBV7-2 | 15 | TGTGCCAGCAGCCCAACTAGCCAGTTCACAGATACGCAGTATTTT | CASSPTSQFTDTQYF
few | TRBD2 | TRBJ2-7 | TRBV4-2 | 16 | TGTGCCAGCAGCCAAGATCATAGCGGGGGGGAGTACGAGCAGTACTTC | CASSQDHSGGEYEQYF
NA | TRBD1 | TRBJ2-3 | TRBV5-1 | 17 | TGCGCCAGCAGCTCGCCTGGGACAGGTCTTCGCGCAGATACGCAGTATTTT | CASSSPGTGLRADTQYF
NA | NA | TRBJ2-7 | TRBV7-7 | 13 | TGTGCCAGCCCCGCGGGGAGTGGTTACGAGCAGTACTTC | CASPAGSGYEQYF
NA | NA | TRBJ2-3 | TRBV4-1 | 15 | TGCGCCAGCAGCCAAGTCTGGACAAGCACAGATACGCAGTATTTT | CASSQVWTSTDTQYF
NA | NA | TRBJ1-4 | TRBV27 | 18 | TGTGCCAGCAGTTTGGGGTGGGGCAGGGACTTAAACGATGAAAAACTGTTTTTT | CASSLGWGRDLNDEKLFF
NA | NA | TRBJ1-2 | TRBV4-2 | 16 | TGTGCCAGCAGCCAAGATCACGGGGGTTCTGACTATGGCTACACCTTC | CASSQDHGGSDYGYTF
NA | NA | TRBJ2-1 | TRBV6-1 | 16 | TGTGCCAGCAGTGAAGCGCTGGGCAGCGGTTACAATGAGCAGTTCTTC | CASSEALGSGYNEQFF
NA | TRBD1 | TRBJ1-1 | TRBV19 | 14 | TGTGCCAGTAGTATGCGGGACAGTGGAGTTGAAGCTTTCTTT | CASSMRDSGVEAFF
NA | TRBD1 | TRBJ1-4 | TRBV18 | 12 | TGTGCCAGCTCGTCGACAGGGTTAGAACTGTTTTTT | CASSSTGLELFF
NA | NA | TRBJ1-2 | TRBV7-9 | 13 | TGTGCCAGCAGCCCCCCCGCTAACTATGGCTACACCTTC | CASSPPANYGYTF
NA | TRBD1 | TRBJ1-5 | TRBV6-6 | 15 | TGTGCCAGCAGACTCGGGACAGATAGCAATCAGCCCCAGCATTTT | CASRLGTDSNQPQHF
NA | TRBD1 | TRBJ2-7 | TRBV9 | 15 | TGTGCCAGCAGCGTCAGGGGGCACTTTTACGACGAGCAGTACTTC | CASSVRGHFYDEQYF
NA | TRBD2 | TRBJ2-7 | TRBV4-3 | 15 | TGCGCCAGCAGCCTTGGGACTAGCGGGAGCTACGAGCAGTACTTC | CASSLGTSGSYEQYF
NA | TRBD2 | TRBJ2-7 | TRBV15 | 15 | TGTGCCACCAGCAGGGGACTAGCGGGAGTGAGCGAGCAGTACTTC | CATSRGLAGVSEQYF
NA | NA | TRBJ2-7 | TRBV6-1 | 15 | TGTGCCAGCAGTGAAGCGGTCCAGGGCTCCTACGAGCAGTACTTC | CASSEAVQGSYEQYF
NA | TRBD2 | TRBJ2-5 | TRBV15 | 19 | TGTGCCACCAGCAGAGATGAGTCCCGGCCTAGCGGGAGGGAAGAGACCCAGTACTTC | CATSRDESRPSGREETQYF
NA | TRBD1 | TRBJ2-2 | TRBV2 | 15 | TGTGCCAGCAGTGACGACAGGGCAAACACCGGGGAGCTGTTTTTT | CASSDDRANTGELFF
NA | NA | TRBJ2-3 | TRBV19 | 14 | TGTGCCAGTAGTATCGACGGGAGTAGAGATACGCAGTATTTT | CASSIDGSRDTQYF
NA | TRBD1 | TRBJ2-1 | TRBV27 | 16 | TGTGCCAGCAGTTCCCTAGACAGGGGCTCCTACAATGAGCAGTTCTTC | CASSSLDRGSYNEQFF
NA | NA | TRBJ1-5 | TRBV2 | 16 | TGTGCCAGCAGTGGGGCCTTCTCCAACCCTCATCAGCCCCAGCATTTT | CASSGAFSNPHQPQHF
NA | NA | TRBJ2-1 | TRBV6-4 | 15 | TGTGCCAGCGCTGAACACGCAAGCTCCTACAATGAGCAGTTCTTC | CASAEHASSYNEQFF
NA | TRBD2 | TRBJ2-1 | TRBV5-4 | 16 | TGTGCCAGCAGCCGCGGGGGGGACATATCAGGGAATGAGCAGTTCTTC | CASSRGGDISGNEQFF
NA | NA | TRBJ1-6 | TRBV7-9 | 15 | TGTGCCAGCAGCTTAGGTCAGACAACTAATTCACCCCTCCACTTT | CASSLGQTTNSPLHF
NA | NA | TRBJ2-7 | TRBV29-1 | 12 | TGCAGCGTTCGAGGGATCGACTACGAGCAGTACTTC | CSVRGIDYEQYF
NA | NA | TRBJ2-2 | TRBV10-2 | 13 | TGCGCCAGCAGAGGACTAACCACCGGGGAGCTGTTTTTT | CASRGLTTGELFF
NA | NA | TRBJ1-2 | TRBV9 | 11 | TGTGCCAGCAGCTGGGTCAGGGGTTACACCTTC | CASSWVRGYTF
NA | NA | TRBJ2-2 | TRBV6-5 | 14 | TGTGCCAGCAGTTACTTGGCAGGGTCCGGGGAGCTGTTTTTT | CASSYLAGSGELFF
NA | TRBD1 | TRBJ1-1 | TRBV27 | 15 | TGTGCCAGCAGTCCCTTGACAGGGATTAACACTGAAGCTTTCTTT | CASSPLTGINTEAFF
NA | NA | TRBJ2-1 | TRBV6-1 | 12 | TGTGCCAGCAGTGAAGCCCTGAGAGGGCAGTTCTTC | CASSEALRGQFF